This T cell receptor beta chain was sequenced in a study of glioma-infiltrating T cells. Between the trimmed V and J ends, which lost 4 bases and 5 bases, there was a span of 9 bases. CDR1 and CDR2 from the germline V gene are SNHLY and FYNNEI. The CDR3 covers 13 residues. To note about this clonotype: Its antigen is as yet unknown.

The iRepertoire nested amplicon-rescue multiplex PCR amplified TCR alpha and beta CDR3s from RNA. One entry per CDR3 protein results from TCRdb running MiXCR on the multiplex PCR reads. The sample includes about 140,000 distinct CDR3 sequences, roughly two fifths of them seen just once. Study-level points and caveats: Gliomas, especially low-grade, showed above-expected tissue-blood divergence; non-neoplastic patients showed below.

This chain joins TRBV2 and TRBJ1-5; D is perhaps TRBD1 (5 bases). Sequenced input: glioma tissue, nonneoplastic brain tissue, or PBMCs (not recorded which). The TCR was taken from a human donor with low-grade glioma or glioblastoma, undergoing nonglioma brain surgery, or in good health (not recorded which). CDR3 sequence reads: CASSGGSHQPQHF. Here the CDR3 DNA reads TGTGCCAGCAGTGGGGGCAGCCATCAGCCCCAGCATTTT.